Each of the 18 T cell receptor beta chains below was sequenced from the same sample in a study of immune evolution from preneoplasia to lung adenocarcinoma. Profiled with immunoSEQ multiplex PCR; TCRdb holds only in-frame clones, not every one. This table holds about 41,000 clones, approximately 79% found once. Sequences were obtained from FFPE invasive lung adenocarcinoma tissue. The receptors were gathered from a person aged 55 to 70 with lung adenocarcinoma.

CDR3 loop: CASSFRTGRETQYF. As DNA, the CDR3 is TGTGCCAGCAGTTTCCGTACAGGGCGGGAGACCCAGTACTTC. The chain uses TRBV28 and TRBJ2-5; D might be TRBD1 (6 bases). The germline V and J ends were trimmed by 3 bases and 5 bases, with 13 bases remaining between them. Germline V lookup: CDR1 MDHEN, CDR2 SYDVKM. CDR3 length: 14 residues.

The J gene is TRBJ2-1, the V gene TRBV28, with 7 bases lining up with TRBD2. This CDR3 has 11 residues. V shed 4 bases, J shed 15 bases, and the junction held 6 bases outside the gene matches. Germline V CDR1 and CDR2: MDHEN, SYDVKM. The CDR3 protein is CASSSAGSWFF. For the CDR3, the DNA is TGTGCCAGCAGTTCAGCGGGATCATGGTTCTTC.

The J gene is TRBJ2-1, the V gene TRBV2; perhaps TRBD2 as D (5 bases). Trimming cost V 9 bases and J 4 bases, with 16 bases left between them. The CDR3 contains 14 residues. Germline V gives CDR1 SNHLY, CDR2 FYNNEI. The CDR3, as DNA: TGTGCCAGTTGTGGTCTAGCTGGTTACAATGAGCAGTTCTTC. It encodes CASCGLAGYNEQFF.

This clone is a singleton in its sample. This chain links TRBV7-6 with TRBJ2-7; 7 nucleotides line up with TRBD1. V lost 5 bases to trimming and J lost 5 bases; unmatched junction nucleotides: 3. CDR3 length: 12 residues. In germline, CDR1 is SGHVS, CDR2 FNYEAQ. The CDR3 nucleotides are TGTGCCAGCAGCCAGACAGGGAACGAGCAGTACTTC. It yields the protein CASSQTGNEQYF.

This clone was detected only once. This chain uses TRBV6-5 with TRBJ1-5; TRBD1 matches 8 bases. CDR1 and CDR2 (germline): MNHEY, SVGAGI. The CDR3 runs 15 residues. Trimming at V came to 6 bases and at J to 6 bases, leaving 10 bases not matched to a gene. CDR3 loop: CASRQDRAHSQPQHF. CDR3 coding DNA: TGTGCCAGCAGGCAGGACAGGGCGCACAGTCAGCCCCAGCATTTT.

The chain uses TRBV5-1 and TRBJ1-5, with 8 bases aligning to TRBD1. The CDR3 loop spans 16 amino acids. The ends lost 0 bases at V and 3 bases at J; junction bases unmatched: 5. From germline, CDR1 is SGHRS and CDR2 YFSETQ. CDR3 in amino acids: CASSLEAGGDNQPQHF. In nucleotides, the CDR3 is TGCGCCAGCAGCTTGGAGGCAGGGGGCGACAATCAGCCCCAGCATTTT.

The V call is TRBV28, the J call TRBJ2-4, with 8 bases lining up with TRBD1. Trimming cost V 5 bases and J 1 base; bases outside gene matches: 10. The V gene's germline CDR1 is MDHEN and CDR2 SYDVKM. The CDR3 sequence is 17 residues long. CDR3 coding DNA: TGTGCCAGCAGTCCCGAGACAGGGGTCGTTGCCAAAAACATTCAGTACTTC. Its protein product is CASSPETGVVAKNIQYF.

The rearrangement uses TRBV7-8 and TRBJ1-4; no clear D gene. The CDR3 consists of 14 residues. The V gene's germline CDR1 is SGHVS and CDR2 FQNEAQ. The V end was cut by 1 base, the J end by 4 bases, with 7 bases between. The CDR3, as DNA: TGTGCCAGCAGCTTAGAGCGGTATAATGAAAAACTGTTTTTT. Amino acid sequence: CASSLERYNEKLFF.

This clone was seen just once. The chain joins TRBV7-9 to TRBJ1-1; TRBD1 aligns across 7 bases. CDR3 size: 13 residues. J gave up 1 base and V 5 bases, and 1 base lay outside the gene matches. Per germline, CDR1 SEHNR and CDR2 FQNEAQ (reference sequence). CDR3 amino acids: CASSPGGNTEAFF. CDR3 DNA sequence: TGTGCCAGCAGCCCAGGGGGGAACACTGAAGCTTTCTTT.

This clone has more than one count but fewer than ten. Other nucleotide sequences from this sample produce the same CDR3. This chain connects TRBV19 to TRBJ2-5; TRBD2 matches at 15 bases. The CDR3 extends over 16 amino acids. CDR1 is LNHDA and CDR2 is SQIVND in the germline V gene (reference sequence). The ends lost 6 bases at V and 5 bases at J; junction bases unmatched: 7. The CDR3 DNA reads TGTGCCAGTAGCCGGGGGACTAGCGGGAGGTCGGAGACCCAGTACTTC. It encodes CASSRGTSGRSETQYF.

The CDR3 reads CASNRVSTDTQYF. The CDR3 bases are TGTGCCAGCAACAGGGTCAGCACAGATACGCAGTATTTT. The genes are TRBV6-1 and TRBJ2-3; weak D call: TRBD1 (6 bases). CDR3 length equals 13 residues. The germline V gene encodes CDR1 MNHNS and CDR2 SASEGT. V was cut by 7 bases and J by 0 bases, with 8 bases left in between.

The chain couples TRBV7-8 to TRBJ2-7; 7 bases fit TRBD2. The trim removed 1 base at V and 4 bases at J, leaving 4 bases unmatched. Germline V gene sequence: CDR1 SGHVS, CDR2 FQNEAQ. CDR3 length: 14 residues. CDR3 sequence reads: CASSLGGSDYEQYF. The CDR3 coding sequence is TGTGCCAGCAGCTTAGGCGGGAGTGATTACGAGCAGTACTTC.

J is TRBJ2-1 and V is TRBV4-1; D gene ambiguous. CDR3 size: 17 residues. CDR1 MGHRA and CDR2 YSYEKL come from the germline V gene. V was clipped by 2 bases and J by 1 base, with 15 bases between them. The CDR3 sequence is CASSQSLAPLSYNEQFF. CDR3 nucleotides: TGCGCCAGCAGCCAATCCCTGGCCCCATTATCCTACAATGAGCAGTTCTTC.

The chain is built from TRBV18 and TRBJ1-5; D not certain. The CDR3 extends over 16 amino acids. V was cut by 2 bases and J by 2 bases, with 13 bases left in between. Germline V lookup: CDR1 KGHSH, CDR2 LQKENI. CDR3 DNA: TGTGCCAGCTCACCAAATTCGGGGTGGGGCAATCAGCCCCAGCATTTT. Protein: CASSPNSGWGNQPQHF.

The chain combines TRBV29-1 with TRBJ2-7; 10 bases agree with TRBD1. This CDR3 comprises 14 residues. V lost 7 bases, J lost 6 bases, and 12 bases stayed unmatched. CDR1 SQVTM and CDR2 ANQGSEA come from the germline V gene. The CDR3 here is CSAIRDRGQGEQYF. CDR3 nucleotide sequence: TGCAGCGCGATCCGGGACAGGGGACAGGGCGAGCAGTACTTC.

The rearrangement joins TRBV11-3 to TRBJ1-1; D call uncertain. Germline V gene sequence: CDR1 SGHNT, CDR2 YENEEA. V lost 8 bases and J 1 base, leaving 8 bases between the germline ends. This CDR3 spans 12 amino acids. Here the CDR3 reads CASSRENTEAFF. The CDR3 DNA follows: TGTGCCAGCTCGAGAGAGAACACTGAAGCTTTCTTT.

This clone appeared a few times. The genes are TRBV29-1 and TRBJ2-3; D possibly matches TRBD1 or TRBD2 (5 bases each). V shed 0 bases and J shed 6 bases, with 16 bases lying between them. CDR3 length equals 15 residues. Germline values: CDR1 SQVTM, CDR2 ANQGSEA. CDR3 protein: CSVEDGGQRSDTQYF. As DNA, the CDR3 is TGCAGCGTTGAAGATGGGGGTCAGCGCAGTGATACGCAGTATTTT.

This clone was found once. V gene TRBV18 combines with J gene TRBJ1-1; D is ambiguous. The CDR3 runs to 13 residues. Trimming removed 6 bases at V and 8 bases at J, with 16 bases between. Germline CDR1 reads KGHSH; CDR2 reads LQKENI. The chain's CDR3 is CASSRAAVSEAFF. In DNA form, the CDR3 reads TGTGCCAGCTCGCGTGCCGCGGTCAGCGAAGCTTTCTTT.